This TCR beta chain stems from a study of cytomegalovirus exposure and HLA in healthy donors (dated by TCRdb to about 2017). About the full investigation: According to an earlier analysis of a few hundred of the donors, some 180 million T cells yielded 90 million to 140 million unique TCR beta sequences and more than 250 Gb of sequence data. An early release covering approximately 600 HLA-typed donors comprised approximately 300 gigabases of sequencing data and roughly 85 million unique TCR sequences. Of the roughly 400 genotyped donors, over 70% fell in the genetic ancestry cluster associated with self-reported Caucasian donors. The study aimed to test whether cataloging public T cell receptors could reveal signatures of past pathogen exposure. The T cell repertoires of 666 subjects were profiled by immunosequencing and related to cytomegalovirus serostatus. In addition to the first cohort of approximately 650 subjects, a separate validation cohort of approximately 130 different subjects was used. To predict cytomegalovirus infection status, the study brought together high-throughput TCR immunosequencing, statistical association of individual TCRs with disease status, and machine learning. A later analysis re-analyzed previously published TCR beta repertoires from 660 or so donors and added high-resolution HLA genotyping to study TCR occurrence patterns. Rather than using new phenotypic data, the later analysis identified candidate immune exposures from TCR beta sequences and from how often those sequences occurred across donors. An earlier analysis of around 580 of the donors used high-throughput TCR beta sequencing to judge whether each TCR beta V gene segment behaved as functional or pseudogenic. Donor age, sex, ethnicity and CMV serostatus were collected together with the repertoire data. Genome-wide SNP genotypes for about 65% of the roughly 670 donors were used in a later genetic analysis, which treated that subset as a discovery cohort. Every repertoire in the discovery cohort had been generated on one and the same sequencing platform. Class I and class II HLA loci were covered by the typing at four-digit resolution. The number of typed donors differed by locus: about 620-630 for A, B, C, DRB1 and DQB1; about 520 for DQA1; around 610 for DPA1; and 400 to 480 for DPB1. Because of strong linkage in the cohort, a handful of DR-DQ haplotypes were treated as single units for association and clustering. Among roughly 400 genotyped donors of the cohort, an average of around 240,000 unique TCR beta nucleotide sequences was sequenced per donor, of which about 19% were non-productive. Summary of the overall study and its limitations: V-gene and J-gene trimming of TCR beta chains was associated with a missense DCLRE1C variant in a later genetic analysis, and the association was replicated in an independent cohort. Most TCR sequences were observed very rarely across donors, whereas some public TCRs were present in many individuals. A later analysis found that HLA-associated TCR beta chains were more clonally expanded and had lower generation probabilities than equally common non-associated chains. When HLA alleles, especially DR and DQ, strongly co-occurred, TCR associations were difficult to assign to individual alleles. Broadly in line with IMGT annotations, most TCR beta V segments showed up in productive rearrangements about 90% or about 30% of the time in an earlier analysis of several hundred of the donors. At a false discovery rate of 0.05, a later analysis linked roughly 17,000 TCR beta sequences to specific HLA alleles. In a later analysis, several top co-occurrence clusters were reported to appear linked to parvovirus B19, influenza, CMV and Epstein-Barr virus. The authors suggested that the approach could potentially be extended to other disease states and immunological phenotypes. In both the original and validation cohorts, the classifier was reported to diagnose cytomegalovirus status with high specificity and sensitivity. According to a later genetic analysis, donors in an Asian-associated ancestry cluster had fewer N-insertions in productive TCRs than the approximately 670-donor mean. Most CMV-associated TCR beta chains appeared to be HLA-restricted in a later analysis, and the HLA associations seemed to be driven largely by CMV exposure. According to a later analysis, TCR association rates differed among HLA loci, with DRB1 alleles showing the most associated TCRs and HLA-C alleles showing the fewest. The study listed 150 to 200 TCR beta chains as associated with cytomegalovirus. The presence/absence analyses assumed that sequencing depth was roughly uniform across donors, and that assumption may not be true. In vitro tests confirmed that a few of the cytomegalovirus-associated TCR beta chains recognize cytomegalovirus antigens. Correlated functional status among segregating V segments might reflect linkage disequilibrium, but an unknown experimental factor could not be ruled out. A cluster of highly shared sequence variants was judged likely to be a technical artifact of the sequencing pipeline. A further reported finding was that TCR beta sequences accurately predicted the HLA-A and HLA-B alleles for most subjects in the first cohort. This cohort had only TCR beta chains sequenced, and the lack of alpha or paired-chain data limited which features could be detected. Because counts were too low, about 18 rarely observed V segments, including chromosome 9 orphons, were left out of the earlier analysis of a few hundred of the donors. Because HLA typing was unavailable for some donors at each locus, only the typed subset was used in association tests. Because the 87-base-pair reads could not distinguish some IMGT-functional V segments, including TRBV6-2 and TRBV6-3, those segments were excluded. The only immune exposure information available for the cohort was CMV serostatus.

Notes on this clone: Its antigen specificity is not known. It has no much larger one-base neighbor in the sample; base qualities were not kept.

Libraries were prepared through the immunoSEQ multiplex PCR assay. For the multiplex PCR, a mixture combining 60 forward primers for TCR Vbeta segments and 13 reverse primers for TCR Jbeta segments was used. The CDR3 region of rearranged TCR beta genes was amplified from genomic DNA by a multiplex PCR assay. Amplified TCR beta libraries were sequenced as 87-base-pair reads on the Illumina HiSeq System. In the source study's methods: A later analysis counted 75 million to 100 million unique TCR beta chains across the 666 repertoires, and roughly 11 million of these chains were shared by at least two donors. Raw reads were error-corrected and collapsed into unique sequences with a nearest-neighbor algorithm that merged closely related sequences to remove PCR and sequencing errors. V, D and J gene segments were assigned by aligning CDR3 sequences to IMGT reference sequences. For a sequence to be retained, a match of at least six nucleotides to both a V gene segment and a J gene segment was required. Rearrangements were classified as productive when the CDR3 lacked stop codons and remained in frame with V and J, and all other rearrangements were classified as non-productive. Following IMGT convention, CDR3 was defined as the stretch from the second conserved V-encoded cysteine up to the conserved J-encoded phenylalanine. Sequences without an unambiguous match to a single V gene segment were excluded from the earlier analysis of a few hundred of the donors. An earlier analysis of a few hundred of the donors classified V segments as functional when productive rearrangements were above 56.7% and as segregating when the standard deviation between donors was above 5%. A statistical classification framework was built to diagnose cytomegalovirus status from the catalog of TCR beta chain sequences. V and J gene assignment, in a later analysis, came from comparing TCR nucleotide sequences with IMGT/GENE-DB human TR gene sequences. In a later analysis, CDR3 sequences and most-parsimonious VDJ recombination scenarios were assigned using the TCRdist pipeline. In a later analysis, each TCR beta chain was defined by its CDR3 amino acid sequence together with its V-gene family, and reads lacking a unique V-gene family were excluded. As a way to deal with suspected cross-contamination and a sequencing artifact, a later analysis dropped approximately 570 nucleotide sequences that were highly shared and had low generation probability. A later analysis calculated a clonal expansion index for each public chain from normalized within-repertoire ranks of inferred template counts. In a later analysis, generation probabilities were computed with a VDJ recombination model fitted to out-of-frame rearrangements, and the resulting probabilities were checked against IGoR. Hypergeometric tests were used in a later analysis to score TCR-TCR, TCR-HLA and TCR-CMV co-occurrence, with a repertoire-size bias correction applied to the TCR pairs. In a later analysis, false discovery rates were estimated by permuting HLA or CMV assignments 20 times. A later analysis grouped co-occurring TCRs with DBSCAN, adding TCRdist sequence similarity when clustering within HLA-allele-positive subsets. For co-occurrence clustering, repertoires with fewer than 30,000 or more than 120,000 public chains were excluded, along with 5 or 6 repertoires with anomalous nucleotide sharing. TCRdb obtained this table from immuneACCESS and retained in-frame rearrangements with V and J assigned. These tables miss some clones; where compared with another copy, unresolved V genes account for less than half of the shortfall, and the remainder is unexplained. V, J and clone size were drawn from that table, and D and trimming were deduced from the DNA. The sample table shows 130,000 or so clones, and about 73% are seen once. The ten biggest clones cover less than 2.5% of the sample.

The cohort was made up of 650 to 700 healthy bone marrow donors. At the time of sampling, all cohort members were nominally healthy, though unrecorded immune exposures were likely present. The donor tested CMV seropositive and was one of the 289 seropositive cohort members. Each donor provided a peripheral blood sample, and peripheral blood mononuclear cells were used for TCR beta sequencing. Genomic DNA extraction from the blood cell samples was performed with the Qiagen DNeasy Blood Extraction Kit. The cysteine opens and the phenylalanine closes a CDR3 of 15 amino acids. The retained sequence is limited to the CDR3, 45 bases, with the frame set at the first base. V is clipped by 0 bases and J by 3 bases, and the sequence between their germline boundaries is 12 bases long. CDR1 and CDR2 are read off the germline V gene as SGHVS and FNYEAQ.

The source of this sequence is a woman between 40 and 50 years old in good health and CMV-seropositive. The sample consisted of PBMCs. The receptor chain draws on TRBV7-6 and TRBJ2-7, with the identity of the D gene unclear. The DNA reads TGTGCCAGCAGCTTAGCGCCTTCTTCGGTCTACGAGCAGTACTTC. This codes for CASSLAPSSVYEQYF.